Listed below are T cell receptor beta chains from one sample, sequenced in a study of blood T cell repertoires in COVID-19. TCRdb's table, derived via immunoSEQ multiplex PCR, lists solely in-frame clones and lacks some. Altogether under 300,000 clones are present, under 90% being singletons, with the ten largest covering about 1.8%. Input material: PBMCs or T cells enriched from blood (not recorded which). The receptor source for this set is a woman aged 35 to 49 who had recovered from COVID-19. Both conserved end residues are part of each CDR3. D genes are given only for firm matches. The size of a clone is reported for some rows only, either as once, few or many, or as a class for expanded clones.

-	TRBV11-2	14	TRBJ2-3	-	CASSLDPGGDTQYF	TGTGCCAGCAGCTTAGATCCAGGCGGGGATACGCAGTATTTT
TRBD1	TRBV19	14	TRBJ1-2	-	CASSAGDRVGGYTF	TGTGCCAGTAGTGCCGGGGACAGGGTAGGTGGCTACACCTTC
-	TRBV10-3	15	TRBJ1-3	-	CAISDRGISGNTIYF	TGTGCCATCAGTGACAGGGGCATCTCTGGAAACACCATATATTTT
-	TRBV18	13	TRBJ1-5	-	CASSPRDRQPQHF	TGTGCCAGCTCACCTCGGGATAGGCAGCCCCAGCATTTT
TRBD1	TRBV2	14	TRBJ1-1	once	CASSSRTGHSEAFF	TGTGCCAGCAGCTCCCGGACAGGCCACTCTGAAGCTTTCTTT
-	TRBV21-1	13	TRBJ2-7	-	CATPKGQHYEQYF	TGTGCCACCCCTAAAGGACAGCACTACGAGCAGTACTTC
-	TRBV28	13	TRBJ1-5	-	CASSRGNNQPQHF	TGTGCCAGCAGTCGGGGTAACAATCAGCCCCAGCATTTT
-	TRBV29-1	13	TRBJ1-1	-	CSVQGHSNTEAFF	TGCAGCGTTCAGGGACACTCGAACACTGAAGCTTTCTTT
TRBD1	TRBV19	16	TRBJ2-2	-	CASSRGEGAGTGELFF	TGTGCCAGTAGTAGAGGTGAGGGGGCCGGCACCGGGGAGCTGTTTTTT
-	TRBV12-3/TRBV12-4	13	TRBJ2-3	-	CASSSRGTDTQYF	TGTGCCAGCAGTTCCCGGGGCACAGATACGCAGTATTTT
TRBD2	TRBV5-1	16	TRBJ2-3	-	CASSPGLAVNTDTQYF	TGCGCCAGCAGCCCGGGACTAGCGGTGAACACAGATACGCAGTATTTT
TRBD1	TRBV5-8	17	TRBJ2-3	-	CASSSDRGLRTADTQYF	TGTGCCAGCAGCTCGGACAGGGGGTTGCGTACGGCAGATACGCAGTATTTT
-	TRBV21-1	20	TRBJ2-3	-	CASIKFGLAGASVNTDTQYF	TGTGCCAGCATCAAGTTCGGACTAGCGGGAGCATCGGTAAACACAGATACGCAGTATTTT
-	TRBV18	16	TRBJ2-3	-	CASSPSQVTSTDTQYF	TGTGCCAGCTCACCAAGTCAGGTTACTAGCACAGATACGCAGTATTTT
TRBD2	TRBV5-4	15	TRBJ2-1	many	CASSLGSGAPKGQFF	TGTGCCAGCAGCTTGGGAAGCGGGGCACCCAAGGGGCAGTTCTTC
TRBD1	TRBV27	19	TRBJ2-3	-	CASSALEGDRGYTTDTQYF	TGTGCCAGCAGTGCCCTCGAGGGAGACAGGGGGTATACCACAGATACGCAGTATTTT
TRBD1	TRBV16	16	TRBJ1-2	-	CASSPQTGLTNYGYTF	TGTGCCAGCAGCCCCCAGACAGGGCTGACTAACTATGGCTACACCTTC
-	TRBV4-1	15	TRBJ1-4	-	CASSQEPSRGEKLFF	TGCGCCAGCAGCCAAGAGCCATCTCGGGGTGAAAAACTGTTTTTT
-	TRBV5-4	15	TRBJ1-1	-	CASSTGQFMNTEAFF	TGTGCCAGCAGCACCGGACAGTTTATGAACACTGAAGCTTTCTTT
-	TRBV5-1	13	TRBJ1-4	-	CASSLGPDEKLFF	TGCGCCAGCAGCTTGGGGCCCGATGAAAAACTGTTTTTT
-	TRBV7-8	14	TRBJ1-2	-	CASSVGGSPYGYTF	TGTGCCAGCAGCGTTGGGGGGTCTCCCTATGGCTACACCTTC
-	TRBV28	13	TRBJ2-2	-	CASTTREAGELFF	TGTGCCAGCACCACGAGGGAAGCCGGGGAGCTGTTTTTT
TRBD1	TRBV18	13	TRBJ1-5	-	CASSPDRAQPQHF	TGTGCCAGCTCACCGGACAGGGCCCAGCCCCAGCATTTT
TRBD2	TRBV5-4	17	TRBJ2-1	-	CASSPKVAGGHYNEQFF	TGTGCCAGCAGCCCGAAGGTGGCGGGGGGGCATTACAATGAGCAGTTCTTC